This TCR beta chain was identified in a study of blood T cells in healthy people across ages. There are a few counts of this clonotype. Antigen: not known. Study findings and constraints: Any conclusive comparison of naive versus antigen-experienced cells was prevented by using unsorted PBMCs. More naive CD4+ cells and higher diversity were found in long-lived than in aged donors.

The amount of total RNA extracted per sample was at least 5 micrograms. A second PCR, run for about 6 to 11 cycles, used a sample-barcoded 5' primer plus a J-beta primer mix. Each cDNA molecule was tagged by a template-switch adaptor that had 12 random nucleotides. TCRdb re-called the 5' RACE reads through MiXCR, storing one row per CDR3 protein. The data show hundreds of thousands of distinct CDR3 sequences, with less than 80% seen just once and 28% held by the top ten. The V gene's germline CDR1 is MDHEN and CDR2 SYDVKM. This CDR3 contains 17 residues. Germline trimming cut 3 bases from V and 0 bases from J; bases unmatched to any gene: 6.

The source material was blood. The sequence was obtained from a man aged 30 to 39 in good health. The chain combines TRBV28 with TRBJ2-4, with 9 bases aligning to TRBD2. CDR3 nucleotide sequence: TGTGCCAGCAGTTTCGGGGGCGGGGGGGTAGCCAAAAACATTCAGTACTTC. The encoded protein is CASSFGGGGVAKNIQYF.